This TCR beta chain is from a study of CD8 T cells in Susac syndrome. Sequencing targeted TCR beta in blood CD8+ and CD4+ T cells. Random hexamers were used to reverse transcribe an amount of roughly 0.5 to 1 ug RNA. The method of amplification for TCR beta CDR3 was immunoSEQ multiplex PCR, covering 54 Vbeta and 13 Jbeta. One entry per CDR3 protein results from TCRdb running MiXCR on the immunoSEQ multiplex PCR reads. The sample includes 100,000 to 110,000 distinct CDR3 sequences, about 96% of them seen just once. Germline loops: CDR1 PRHDT, CDR2 FYEKMQ (reference sequence). The CDR3 covers 14 residues. V was trimmed by 7 bases and J by 9 bases, leaving 19 bases between them.

The sequence derives from a human donor with Susac syndrome. The chain employs TRBV13 and TRBJ2-1; perhaps TRBD2 as D (6 bases). The sequenced sample was CD8+ T cells from PBMCs. This CDR3 is CASTLWGESGEQFF. The CDR3 DNA sequence: TGTGCCAGCACCCTCTGGGGGGAGAGTGGTGAGCAGTTCTTC. Based on the CDR3 plus reference TRBV13 and TRBJ2-1, the full variable domain is AAGVIQSPRHLIKEKRETATLKCYPIPRHDTVYWYQQGPGQDPQFLISFYEKMQSDKGSIPDRFSAQQFSDYHSELNMSSLELGDSALYFCASTLWGESGEQFFGPGTRLTVL.